This T cell receptor beta chain originates from a study of blood T cell repertoires in COVID-19. Method: immunoSEQ multiplex PCR; TCRdb's copy keeps in-frame clones and lacks some. The sample shows roughly 35,000 clones, about 81% of them seen only once. Input material: peripheral blood. The source is a man older than 75 with acute or convalescent COVID-19.

CDR3 in amino acids: CASSVEFTEAFF. The CDR3 DNA reads TGTGCCAGCAGTGTTGAGTTCACTGAAGCTTTCTTT. The chain has TRBV2 and TRBJ1-1; no firm D call. From germline, CDR1 is SNHLY and CDR2 FYNNEI. This CDR3 has 12 residues. The V end was cut by 4 bases, the J end by 4 bases, with 7 bases between.